A single sample gave rise to the 2 T cell receptor beta chains below, sequenced in a study of blood T cells in healthy people across ages. A second about 7 to 11 cycle PCR used barcoded and J-beta primers. TCRdb processed the 5' RACE reads anew with MiXCR; each CDR3 protein has one entry. The data contain fewer than 1.5 million distinct CDR3 sequences, about 40% of them seen just once; the ten biggest clones take up 7.9%. Sequencing was done on a sample of blood. These receptors were taken from a woman younger than 35 in good health.

This clonotype has just a few counts. The genes are TRBV6-5 and TRBJ1-4; D gene ambiguous. The length of the CDR3 is 15 residues. The germline V and J ends were trimmed by 1 base and 8 bases, with 14 bases remaining between them. From germline, CDR1 is MNHEY and CDR2 SVGAGI. The CDR3 spells CASSYLEESYEKLFF. CDR3 coding DNA: TGTGCCAGCAGTTACTTAGAGGAATCTTACGAAAAACTGTTTTTT.

This clonotype was detected only a few times. CDR3 DNA: TGTGCCAGCAGCAGTGCCGTAGCGGGGGGGCCTTACGAGCAGTACTTC. It codes for CASSSAVAGGPYEQYF. The gene calls are TRBV6-5 and TRBJ2-7; TRBD2 aligns across 11 bases. This CDR3 spans 16 amino acids. Germline values: CDR1 MNHEY, CDR2 SVGAGI. V lost 6 bases to trimming and J lost 4 bases; unmatched junction nucleotides: 11.